Listed below are T cell receptor beta chains from one sample, sequenced in a study of molecular identifiers for immune sequencing clone quantification. TCRdb reanalysed the PCR reads using MiXCR and keeps one entry per CDR3 protein. The table includes hundreds of thousands of distinct CDR3 sequences, 20% to 25% detected once. The sequenced sample was naive CD8+ T cells from blood, with Jurkat cell RNA spiked in. The source of these receptors is a human donor in good health. Some libraries in this study had Jurkat cell RNA spiked in. CDR3s include the opening cysteine and the closing phenylalanine or tryptophan. Each record gives: clone size, V gene, J gene, D gene, CDR3 protein, CDR3 DNA. A D gene is named only where the DNA matches it firmly. Only part of the rows carry a size: once, few, many, or a class if the clone is expanded.

>-|TRBV14|TRBJ2-7|TRBD2
CASSQLPSSGGPNYEQYF
TGTGCCAGCAGCCAACTCCCCAGTAGCGGGGGGCCTAACTACGAGCAGTACTTC
>few|TRBV7-9|TRBJ2-5|TRBD2
CASSLEWGGWQETQYF
TGTGCCAGCAGCTTAGAATGGGGGGGATGGCAAGAGACCCAGTACTTC
>many|TRBV7-6|TRBJ2-7|TRBD2
CASSPARTSGGYEQYF
TGTGCCAGCAGCCCCGCCAGGACTAGCGGGGGCTACGAGCAGTACTTC
>few|TRBV7-9|TRBJ2-1|-
CASSETGTPIYNEQFF
TGTGCCAGCAGCGAAACCGGGACTCCTATTTACAATGAGCAGTTCTTC
>many|TRBV12-3/TRBV12-4|TRBJ2-1|TRBD1
CASSSTGGSYNEQFF
TGTGCCAGCAGCTCAACAGGGGGCTCCTACAATGAGCAGTTCTTC
>many|TRBV4-1|TRBJ2-7|-
CASTLEGSGSYEQYF
TGCGCCAGCACACTCGAGGGGTCCGGCTCCTACGAGCAGTACTTC
>many|TRBV2|TRBJ2-3|-
CASSSTLRDGPDTDTQYF
TGTGCCAGCAGTAGTACGCTCCGAGACGGTCCAGACACAGATACGCAGTATTTT
>-|TRBV5-1|TRBJ1-1|-
CASSLVTDTEAFF
TGCGCCAGCAGCTTGGTCACGGACACTGAAGCTTTCTTT
>-|TRBV12-3/TRBV12-4|TRBJ2-3|-
CASSLFRSASDTQYF
TGTGCCAGCAGTTTATTTAGGAGTGCGTCAGATACGCAGTATTTT
>many|TRBV12-3/TRBV12-4|TRBJ2-3|TRBD2
CASSNSGGAQDTQYF
TGTGCCAGCAGTAATAGCGGGGGGGCCCAAGATACGCAGTATTTT